A single sample gave rise to the 24 T cell receptor beta chains below, sequenced in a study of shared clonotypes between healthy human individuals. Produced via immunoSEQ multiplex PCR; TCRdb's table is partial and in-frame only. This sample has 1.4 million or so clones, with approximately 98.5% found just once. The sample was naive CD4+ T cells sorted from blood. Subset specified: CD45RA+ positively selected. All receptors derive from a man younger than 45 in good health.

The chain couples TRBV5-4 to TRBJ2-5, with D tentatively TRBD1 or TRBD2 (6 bases each). Trimming removed 4 bases from V and 5 bases from J, with 24 bases in between. This CDR3 is 17 amino acids long. The germline V gene has CDR1 SGHNT and CDR2 YYREEE (reference sequence). DNA for the CDR3: TGTGCCAGCAGCGTGGGGAAAAGGGGGGCAAGTCGGGAGACCCAGTACTTC. Its protein product is CASSVGKRGASRETQYF.

This chain joins TRBV7-9 and TRBJ2-6; 9 bases match TRBD1. J gave up 0 bases and V 0 bases, and 3 bases lay outside the gene matches. The CDR3 is made up of 18 amino acids. Per germline, CDR1 SEHNR and CDR2 FQNEAQ (reference sequence). The CDR3 nucleotides are TGTGCCAGCAGCTTAGCCGGGACAGGGAGCTCTGGGGCCAACGTCCTGACTTTC. As protein: CASSLAGTGSSGANVLTF.

This chain connects TRBV28 to TRBJ2-3, with TRBD1 matching over 7 bases. Trimming removed 7 bases from V and 3 bases from J; junction bases left unmatched: 7. Germline-derived CDR1 and CDR2 are MDHEN and SYDVKM. This CDR3 contains 14 residues. CDR3 region: CASILTGSTDTQYF. Written as DNA, the CDR3 is TGTGCCAGCATTTTGACAGGGAGTACAGATACGCAGTATTTT.

This clone was counted once. The V and J genes are TRBV7-2 and TRBJ2-7, with 8 bases fitting TRBD1. The CDR3 sequence is 14 residues long. Trimming cost V 6 bases and J 2 bases; bases outside gene matches: 6. Germline V gene lookup returns CDR1 SGHTA and CDR2 FQGNSA. The CDR3 region has the DNA TGTGCCAGCAGAAGACAGGGGTTCGCCTACGAGCAGTACTTC. Its protein is CASRRQGFAYEQYF.

As DNA, the CDR3 is TGTGCCAGCAGCTTGCTGGCTAGCGGAGGATACAATGAGCAGTTCTTC. As protein: CASSLLASGGYNEQFF. The chain is built from TRBV5-4 and TRBJ2-1, with TRBD2 matching 7 bases. The germline CDR1 and CDR2 sequences are SGHNT and YYREEE (reference sequence). J was trimmed by 4 bases and V by 1 base; bases with no gene match: 8. There are 16 residues in the CDR3.

J is TRBJ1-4 and V is TRBV6-1; D is unresolved. Trimming shortened V by 8 bases and J by 7 bases, and 14 bases separated the two germline ends. The CDR3 totals 13 residues. CDR1 and CDR2 (germline): MNHNS, SASEGT. The CDR3 region is CASGEHLAEKLFF. DNA of the CDR3: TGTGCCAGCGGCGAACATCTCGCTGAAAAACTGTTTTTT.

The chain carries TRBV11-2 and TRBJ2-1; a possible D gene is TRBD1 (6 bases). The CDR3 is 17 residues long. Germline V CDR1 and CDR2: SGHAT, FQNNGV. The V end was cut by 2 bases, the J end by 4 bases, with 18 bases between. As DNA, the CDR3 is TGTGCCAGCAGCTTAACGACAGGTGAGGGCATTTACAATGAGCAGTTCTTC. Translating gives CASSLTTGEGIYNEQFF.

This rearrangement joins TRBV18 to TRBJ1-4, with D possibly matching TRBD1 (5 bases). Germline assignment: CDR1 KGHSH and CDR2 LQKENI. The CDR3 length is 17 residues. Deletions cut 0 bases from V and 5 bases from J, with 16 bases between. CDR3 nucleotides: TGTGCCAGCTCACCACCGGGGGTCGGTCAAAGGAATGAAAAACTGTTTTTT. Translation: CASSPPGVGQRNEKLFF.

V is TRBV28 and J is TRBJ2-3; no definite D call. CDR1 MDHEN and CDR2 SYDVKM come from the germline V gene. The CDR3 covers 15 residues. Trimming cost V 6 bases and J 4 bases, with 17 bases left between them. The CDR3 nucleotides are TGTGCCAGCAGCAACTCGGGCAGTTGGGCAGATACGCAGTATTTT. Translating gives CASSNSGSWADTQYF. Full variable domain (remainder filled in from reference TRBV28 and TRBJ2-3): DVKVTQSSRYLVKRTGEKVFLECVQDMDHENMFWYRQDPGLGLRLIYFSYDVKMKEKGDIPEGYSVSREKKERFSLILESASTNQTSMYLCASSNSGSWADTQYFGPGTRLTVL.

The chain links TRBV4-3 to TRBJ2-5; weak D call: TRBD1 (6 bases). V lost 4 bases and J lost 4, with 13 bases in between. The CDR3 runs to 14 residues. CDR1 LGHNA and CDR2 YSLEER come from the germline V gene. In DNA form, the CDR3 reads TGCGCCAGCAGCCGGAAGGGACACGCAGAGACCCAGTACTTC. It specifies CASSRKGHAETQYF.

This CDR3 reads CASSKAPGDSYNEQFF. CDR3 bases: TGTGCCAGCAGCAAAGCTCCCGGGGACTCCTACAATGAGCAGTTCTTC. The chain couples TRBV7-6 to TRBJ2-1; possible D gene TRBD2, 5 bases. This CDR3 region has 16 residues. The germline V and J ends were trimmed by 5 bases and 0 bases, with 14 bases remaining between them. Per the germline V gene, CDR1 is SGHVS and CDR2 is FNYEAQ.

V is TRBV5-1 and J is TRBJ1-1; D gene unclear. Germline V gives CDR1 SGHRS, CDR2 YFSETQ. V was clipped by 5 bases and J by 1 base, with 12 bases between them. The CDR3 length is 14 residues. Written as DNA, the CDR3 is TGCGCCAGCAGGATGAACCAGGAGAACACTGAAGCTTTCTTT. It translates to CASRMNQENTEAFF. The whole variable domain, filled in from reference TRBV5-1 and TRBJ1-1, reads KAGVTQTPRYLIKTRGQQVTLSCSPISGHRSVSWYQQTPGQGLQFLFEYFSETQRNKGNFPGRFSGRQFSNSRSEMNVSTLELGDSALYLCASRMNQENTEAFFGQGTRLTVV.

In DNA, the CDR3 is TGTGCCACCAGCAGCCGACAGGGCTACGAGCAGTACTTC. Encoded protein: CATSSRQGYEQYF. The V gene is TRBV15, the J gene TRBJ2-7, with 7 positions matching TRBD1. The J segment lost 3 bases and the V segment lost 3 bases, leaving 2 bases of the junction unmatched. This CDR3 is 13 amino acids long. Germline loops: CDR1 LNHNV, CDR2 YYDKDF (reference sequence).

J is TRBJ2-7 and V is TRBV6-1; TRBD2 agrees at 12 bases. Losses at the gene ends were 4 bases for V and 7 bases for J; bases not matched to a gene: 8. CDR1 is MNHNS and CDR2 is SASEGT in the germline V gene. This CDR3 contains 15 residues. CDR3 protein: CASSGRLAGVGEQYF. The CDR3 DNA reads TGTGCCAGCAGTGGGAGACTAGCGGGAGTCGGAGAGCAGTACTTC.

As to this clone: Other DNA sequences in this specimen translate into the identical CDR3. The V gene is TRBV5-1, the J gene TRBJ2-2; D is unclear. CDR3 length: 14 residues. V was cut by 0 bases and J by 0 bases, with 3 bases left in between. Germline-derived CDR1 and CDR2 are SGHRS and YFSETQ. This chain's CDR3 is CASSLATNTGELFF. The DNA for the CDR3 is TGCGCCAGCAGCTTGGCGACGAACACCGGGGAGCTGTTTTTT.

This chain uses TRBV5-4 with TRBJ1-1; 11 bases are a match to TRBD1. The junction had 4 bases not matched to a gene; V was cut back by 2 bases and J by 4 bases. The CDR3 consists of 15 residues. In germline, CDR1 is SGHNT, CDR2 YYREEE (reference sequence). The CDR3 here is CASSFPGTGGTEAFF. The CDR3 coding sequence is TGTGCCAGCAGCTTTCCCGGGACAGGGGGCACTGAAGCTTTCTTT.

This sequence joins TRBV18 and TRBJ1-2; 10 bases match TRBD1. J gave up 6 bases and V 2 bases, and 3 bases lay outside the gene matches. The CDR3 contains 14 residues. Germline loops: CDR1 KGHSH, CDR2 LQKENI. The CDR3 sequence is CASSPTGTGDGYTF. As DNA, the CDR3 is TGTGCCAGCTCACCAACAGGGACAGGGGATGGCTACACCTTC.

This sequence joins TRBV7-2 and TRBJ1-1; D is ambiguous. Germline CDR1 is SGHTA and CDR2 is FQGNSA. V lost 1 base, J lost 4 bases, and 10 bases lay in between. The length of the CDR3 is 14 residues. The CDR3 coding sequence is TGTGCCAGCAGCTTAGTCGGCAGCGCCACTGAAGCTTTCTTT. It encodes CASSLVGSATEAFF.

The rearrangement uses TRBV5-5 and TRBJ2-1, with a tentative D call TRBD2 (7 bases). Germline lookup yields CDR1 SGHKS and CDR2 YYEKEE (reference sequence). The CDR3 extends over 13 amino acids. V was trimmed by 3 bases and J by 10 bases, leaving 14 bases between them. The DNA of the CDR3 is TGTGCCAGCAGCTATTATCCGGGGGGCGAGCAGTTCTTC. This sequence encodes CASSYYPGGEQFF.

The rearrangement links TRBV10-3 to TRBJ2-7; 14 positions match TRBD2. V lost 6 bases, J lost 6 bases, and 13 bases stayed unmatched. The CDR3 runs to 17 residues. Germline CDR1 is ENHRY and CDR2 is SYGVKD. Here the CDR3 DNA reads TGTGCCATCAGGACCGGGACTAGCGGGAGAGTGAGGGGCGAGCAGTACTTC. Its translation is CAIRTGTSGRVRGEQYF.

The chain has TRBV4-2 and TRBJ1-4, with D perhaps TRBD1 (6 bases). The CDR3 is 14 amino acids. CDR1 is LGHNA, CDR2 YNFKEQ, per germline. Trimming left V 5 bases short and J 8 bases short, with 15 bases between. The CDR3 DNA follows: TGTGCCAGCAGCTCCAAGGGGGGAGGGGAAAAACTGTTTTTT. It translates to CASSSKGGGEKLFF.

The rearrangement uses TRBV18 and TRBJ1-5; a weak D match, TRBD1 (6 bases). Trimming left V 5 bases short and J 5 bases short, with 16 bases between. CDR1 is KGHSH, CDR2 LQKENI, per germline. CDR3 size: 15 residues. CDR3 residues: CASSRTGRRDQPQHF. In DNA, the CDR3 is TGTGCCAGCTCAAGAACAGGGCGTCGTGATCAGCCCCAGCATTTT.

The chain links TRBV19 to TRBJ2-7, with D tentatively TRBD2 (6 bases). The CDR3 runs 16 residues. Germline V gives CDR1 LNHDA, CDR2 SQIVND (reference sequence). V lost 4 bases and J 0 bases, leaving 16 bases between the germline ends. CDR3 amino acids: CASSRAPGVLSYEQYF. The DNA for the CDR3 is TGTGCCAGTAGTAGAGCCCCGGGGGTACTCTCCTACGAGCAGTACTTC.

The chain couples TRBV4-2 to TRBJ2-7; perhaps D is TRBD1 or TRBD2 (6 bases each). Between the trimmed V and J ends, which lost 1 base and 8 bases, there was a span of 18 bases. Germline V gives CDR1 LGHNA, CDR2 YNFKEQ. CDR3 size: 15 residues. In DNA form, the CDR3 reads TGTGCCAGCAGCCAAGGAGGGGCAGGGGAGGAGCAGCAGTACTTC. This encodes CASSQGGAGEEQQYF.